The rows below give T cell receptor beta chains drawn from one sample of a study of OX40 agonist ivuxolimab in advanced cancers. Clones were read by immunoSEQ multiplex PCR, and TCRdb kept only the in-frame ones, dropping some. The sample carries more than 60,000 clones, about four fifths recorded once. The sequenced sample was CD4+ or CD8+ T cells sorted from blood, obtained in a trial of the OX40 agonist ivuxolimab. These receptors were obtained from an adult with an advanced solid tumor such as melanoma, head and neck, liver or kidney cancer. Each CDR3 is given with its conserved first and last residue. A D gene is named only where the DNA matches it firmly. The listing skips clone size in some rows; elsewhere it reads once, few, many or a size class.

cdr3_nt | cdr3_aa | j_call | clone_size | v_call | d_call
TGTGCCAGCAGCTTAGGGTCAGGGAGGGACATTCAGTACTTC | CASSLGSGRDIQYF | TRBJ2-4 | - | TRBV7-2 | TRBD2
TGCGCCAGCAGCCCCACGAGCGGGGGGGCAGCAGATACGCAGTATTTT | CASSPTSGGAADTQYF | TRBJ2-3 | - | TRBV5-1 | TRBD2
TGCAGCGTTGAAGTAGGAGGAAACATTCAGTACTTC | CSVEVGGNIQYF | TRBJ2-4 | few | TRBV29-1 | -
TGTGCCAGCAGGACTCCGGGGGGGGCAGATACGCAGTATTTT | CASRTPGGADTQYF | TRBJ2-3 | - | TRBV6-5 | TRBD2
TGTGCCAGCATCCAAGTCAGGTCCCCCGGGGAGCTGTTTTTT | CASIQVRSPGELFF | TRBJ2-2 | - | TRBV21-1 | -
TGTGCCAGCAACCCGGACAGGGGGTCCTACAATGAGCAGTTCTTC | CASNPDRGSYNEQFF | TRBJ2-1 | - | TRBV27 | TRBD1
TGTGCCAGCAGTTTAACGGAAAGTACAGGGCCCAGGGGCAATCAGCCCCAGCATTTT | CASSLTESTGPRGNQPQHF | TRBJ1-5 | - | TRBV27 | -
TGTGCCAGCAGCTTAACTTCGGACACCGGGGAGCTGTTTTTT | CASSLTSDTGELFF | TRBJ2-2 | - | TRBV7-9 | -
TGCGCCAGCAGCTTGGGCGGGACAGGGGGCGGAGAGACCCAGTACTTC | CASSLGGTGGGETQYF | TRBJ2-5 | - | TRBV5-1 | TRBD1
TGTGCCAGCAGTGCCCTGGAAGGAACCGGGGAGCTGTTTTTT | CASSALEGTGELFF | TRBJ2-2 | once | TRBV6-4 | -
TGTGCCAGTAGTATCCTGGGGGTTCGTGAAAAACTGTTTTTT | CASSILGVREKLFF | TRBJ1-4 | - | TRBV19 | -
TGTGCCAGCAGCTTAGGGGACAGGAAAACCGGGGAGCTGTTTTTT | CASSLGDRKTGELFF | TRBJ2-2 | - | TRBV11-2 | TRBD1
TGTGCCAGCAGTGAATTGAGGGACTGGGGCGAGCAGTACTTC | CASSELRDWGEQYF | TRBJ2-7 | few | TRBV6-1 | -
TGCGCCAGCAGCTTGGACAGGGAGTACAATGAGCAGTTCTTC | CASSLDREYNEQFF | TRBJ2-1 | - | TRBV5-1 | -
TGCGCCAGCAGGGAAGTGAACCATTCCTACGAGCAGTACTTC | CASREVNHSYEQYF | TRBJ2-7 | - | TRBV5-1 | -
TGTGCCAGCAGTTACTCGGTAGTCACCGGGGAGCTGTTTTTT | CASSYSVVTGELFF | TRBJ2-2 | - | TRBV6-5 | -
TGTGCCAGCACCCGGGACAGGGGTTACCAAGAGACCCAGTACTTC | CASTRDRGYQETQYF | TRBJ2-5 | - | TRBV5-6 | TRBD1
TGTGCCAGCAGCGGGATAACGACAGGGGCTAACCCTGACACTGAAGCTTTCTTT | CASSGITTGANPDTEAFF | TRBJ1-1 | - | TRBV7-8 | TRBD1
TGTGCCAGCAGTGAAGGATCCAGGGATCGTGGGGGCTACACCTTC | CASSEGSRDRGGYTF | TRBJ1-2 | - | TRBV6-1 | -
TGTGCCAGCAGTTCGGGCTACGAGCAGTACTTC | CASSSGYEQYF | TRBJ2-7 | - | TRBV5-4 | -
TGTGCCAGCAGCCCCGGGACAGGGTTAATTAGTCAGCCCCAGCATTTT | CASSPGTGLISQPQHF | TRBJ1-5 | - | TRBV7-2 | TRBD1
TGCGCCAGCAGCCAAACTAGCGGGGGGGCGACCTACGAGCAGTACTTC | CASSQTSGGATYEQYF | TRBJ2-7 | - | TRBV4-1 | TRBD2
TGTGCCAGTAGTATCACGCGGCTTCGTCGGGGTAATGAGCAGTTCTTC | CASSITRLRRGNEQFF | TRBJ2-1 | - | TRBV19 | -
TGTGCCAGCTCGAGCGGGACATCAAGAAGCCAGCCCCAGCATTTT | CASSSGTSRSQPQHF | TRBJ1-5 | - | TRBV28 | -
TGCGCCAGCAGGGTAGACGGGAGCTATGGCTACACCTTC | CASRVDGSYGYTF | TRBJ1-2 | - | TRBV5-1 | -
TGTGCCAGCAGCTTGGCCGGGGCGGGAGGGGAGACCCAGTACTTC | CASSLAGAGGETQYF | TRBJ2-5 | - | TRBV5-4 | TRBD2
TGCGCCAGCAGCTTGGGGGCCGGGACTGGGTACAATGAGCAGTTCTTC | CASSLGAGTGYNEQFF | TRBJ2-1 | - | TRBV5-1 | -
TGTGCCAGCAGCCCGGCTCACCTTCCGAGTGAAGCTTTCTTT | CASSPAHLPSEAFF | TRBJ1-1 | - | TRBV11-2 | -
TGTGCCAGCCAGGGGGCAATACGAGGCCCGGTTGAGCAGTTCTTC | CASQGAIRGPVEQFF | TRBJ2-1 | - | TRBV6-5 | TRBD1
TGCAGTGCTAGTTATACGACCAAAGCTTTCTTT | CSASYTTKAFF | TRBJ1-1 | few | TRBV20-1 | -
TGTGCCAGCAGCTTCTCGGGATTGCAAAACATTCAGTACTTC | CASSFSGLQNIQYF | TRBJ2-4 | - | TRBV7-9 | -
TGTGCCAGCAAAATACAGGGGACCTACGAGCAGTACTTC | CASKIQGTYEQYF | TRBJ2-7 | - | TRBV7-9 | TRBD1
TGCACCAGCAGCCGGGACAGGGGGCTTTGGCTCAATTCACCCCTCCACTTT | CTSSRDRGLWLNSPLHF | TRBJ1-6 | - | TRBV1 | -
TGTGCCAGCAGCCAAGATTCAAGCGGACCGCCCTACAATGAGCAGTTCTTC | CASSQDSSGPPYNEQFF | TRBJ2-1 | few | TRBV4-2 | -
TGTGCCAGCAATGACAGGGAAAGAACTAATGAAAAACTGTTTTTT | CASNDRERTNEKLFF | TRBJ1-4 | - | TRBV6-1 | TRBD1
TGTGCCAGCAGCTTACAGTCGGCTAACTATGGCTACACCTTC | CASSLQSANYGYTF | TRBJ1-2 | - | TRBV7-2 | -